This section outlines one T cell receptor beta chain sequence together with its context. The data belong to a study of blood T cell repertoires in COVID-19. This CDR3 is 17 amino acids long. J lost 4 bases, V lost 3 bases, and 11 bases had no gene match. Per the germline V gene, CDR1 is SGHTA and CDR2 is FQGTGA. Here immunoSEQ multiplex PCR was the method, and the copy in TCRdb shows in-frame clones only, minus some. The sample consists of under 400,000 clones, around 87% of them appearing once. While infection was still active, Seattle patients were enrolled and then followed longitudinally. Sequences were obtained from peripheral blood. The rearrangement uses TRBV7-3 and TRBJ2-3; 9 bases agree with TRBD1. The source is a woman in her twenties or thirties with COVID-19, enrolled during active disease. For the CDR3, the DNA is TGTGCCAGCAGCTTTAGTAGACCGGGACAGGGTGCAGATACGCAGTATTTT. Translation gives CASSFSRPGQGADTQYF.